This TCR beta chain was recorded in a study of T cell responses to AZD1222 COVID-19 vaccine. Study results and caveats: At baseline, just six or seven AZD1222 recipients tested seropositive.

The repertoire was sequenced with immunoSEQ multiplex PCR; TCRdb's copy has only in-frame clones and lacks some. The sample records 110,000 or so clones, roughly 88% being singletons. A word on this clone: The target antigen is unknown.

This CDR3 region has 20 residues. Germline V lookup: CDR1 MGHRA, CDR2 YSYEKL. After removal of 3 bases from V and 6 bases from J, the junction contained 24 bases not matched to a gene. The chain recombines TRBV4-1 with TRBJ2-3; 7 bases map to TRBD2. The origin of this receptor is an adult in good health. Source: peripheral blood, taken on day 0 of MenACWY control vaccination. The CDR3 region is CASSQIGRFGAGESMDTQYF. The CDR3 DNA follows: TGCGCCAGCAGCCAGATTGGGAGGTTTGGCGCGGGGGAAAGTATGGATACGCAGTATTTT.